This record looks at one T cell receptor (beta chain) sequence and its context. This specimen comes from a study of blood T cell repertoires in COVID-19. Across the whole study: Some COVID-19 samples were acute and others convalescent; all came from the United States, Italy and Spain. The analysed material was cDNA or gDNA that came from T cells, B-cell-depleted T cells, or PBMCs.

Germline-derived CDR1 and CDR2 are SGHRS and YFSETQ. J lost 3 bases, V lost 0 bases, and 0 bases had no gene match. The CDR3 loop spans 16 amino acids. Authors' data handling: It was from reference gene primer amplification that nucleated cell counts were estimated. TCRdb's table, derived via immunoSEQ multiplex PCR, lists solely in-frame clones and lacks some. Clone size and V and J calls were adopted from that table, with D and trimming inferred from the DNA. The sample yields hundreds of thousands of clones, 88% seen once. The rearrangement links TRBV5-1 to TRBJ2-2; 12 bases line up with TRBD2. The sequencing sample was made of peripheral blood. The TCR originated in a man younger than 30 with active or convalescent COVID-19. The CDR3 nucleotides are TGCGCCAGCAGCTTGGGACTAGCGGGGGACACCGGGGAGCTGTTTTTT. Protein: CASSLGLAGDTGELFF.